This T cell receptor (beta chain) appears in the sequencing data of a study of early T cells in non-severe SARS-CoV-2 infection. Whole-study context: Bulk RNA isolated from unsorted whole blood underwent sequencing; chains were not paired.

Study-wide points: Reliance on VDJdb matching favored anti-spike CD8 responses; private and CD4 specificities were missed.

This clonotype was picked up a small number of times. Its antigen is unknown. Individual cDNA molecules carried attached unique molecular identifiers. TCRdb itself ran the 5' RACE reads through MiXCR, one entry per CDR3 protein. The sample has about 46,000 distinct CDR3 sequences, 5% to 6% seen once. There are 15 residues in the CDR3. Trimming cost V 6 bases and J 0 bases, with 14 bases left between them. The germline gives CDR1 MNHNY, CDR2 SVGAGI (reference sequence). The sample in question was whole blood, obtained at baseline. The TCR comes from an adult who was a healthcare worker with PCR-confirmed SARS-CoV-2 infection or an uninfected control (not recorded which). J is TRBJ2-5 and V is TRBV6-6, with D unclear. In DNA, the CDR3 is TGTGCCAGCAGAACACCCCACCATAACCAAGAGACCCAGTACTTC. Its protein is CASRTPHHNQETQYF.